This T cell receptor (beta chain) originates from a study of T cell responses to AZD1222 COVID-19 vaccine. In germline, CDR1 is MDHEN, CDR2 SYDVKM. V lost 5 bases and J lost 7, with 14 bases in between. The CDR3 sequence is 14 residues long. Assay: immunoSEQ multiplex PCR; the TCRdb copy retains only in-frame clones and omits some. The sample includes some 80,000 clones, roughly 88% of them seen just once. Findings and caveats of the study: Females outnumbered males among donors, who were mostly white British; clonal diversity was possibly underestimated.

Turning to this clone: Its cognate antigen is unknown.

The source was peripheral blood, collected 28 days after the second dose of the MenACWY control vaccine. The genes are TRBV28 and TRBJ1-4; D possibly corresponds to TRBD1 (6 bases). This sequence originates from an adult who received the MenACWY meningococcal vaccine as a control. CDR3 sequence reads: CASSPLTRGEKLFF. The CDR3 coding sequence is TGTGCCAGCAGTCCCCTGACCAGGGGTGAAAAACTGTTTTTT.